The entry below describes one T cell receptor (beta chain). These data are taken from a study of blood T cell repertoires in COVID-19. Overall study: Sites in the United States, Italy and Spain provided acute and convalescent COVID-19 samples. Sources were T cells, B-cell-depleted T cells, or PBMCs; the material itself was cDNA or gDNA.

The study assigned cohorts using participant-reported clinical history. The authors' processing: Nucleated cell number was recorded as an estimate derived from reference gene primer amplification. Some clones are missing from TCRdb's copy, which holds only in-frame ones; the method was immunoSEQ multiplex PCR. V, J and clone size derive from that table, while D and trimming were established from the DNA sequence. The sample records about 210,000 clones, 81% being singletons. The sample comprised PBMCs or T cells enriched from blood (not recorded which). The receptor's source is a woman between 45 and 65 years old with acute COVID-19.

The CDR3, as DNA: TGTGCCAGCAGCTTAGGAGTGGCAGATACGCAGTATTTT. Translating it yields CASSLGVADTQYF. The rearrangement joins TRBV7-8 to TRBJ2-3; no clear D gene. Trimming cost V 1 base and J 4 bases, with 6 bases left between them. This CDR3 is 13 amino acids long. CDR1 and CDR2 from the germline V gene are SGHVS and FQNEAQ.